Listed here are 8 T cell receptor beta chains from one sample, sequenced in a study of T cells in Graves' hyperthyroidism and ophthalmopathy. TCR beta CDR3 regions were amplified from RNA. A first-round RT-PCR of the TCR CDR3 used the HTBI primer set. From the multiplex PCR reads, TCRdb called clonotypes with MiXCR, one entry per CDR3 protein. The sample includes approximately 600,000 distinct CDR3 sequences, 15% to 20% seen only once; the top ten take around 4%. Sequencing used blood. All receptors derive from a woman aged 25 to 45 with Graves' hyperthyroidism.

This clonotype has ten or more counts. The genes are TRBV7-9 and TRBJ2-7, with D hard to call. Germline values: CDR1 SEHNR, CDR2 FQNEAQ (reference sequence). The CDR3 covers 14 residues. Trimming left V 2 bases short and J 2 bases short, with 10 bases between. Here the CDR3 reads CASSLSVATYEQYF. In nucleotides, the CDR3 is TGTGCCAGCAGCTTATCGGTTGCAACCTACGAGCAGTACTTC.

This clonotype was seen a few times. This chain uses TRBV20-1 with TRBJ1-5; a weak D match, TRBD1 (5 bases). The V end was cut by 7 bases, the J end by 2 bases, with 18 bases between. Germline V gene sequence: CDR1 DFQATT, CDR2 SNEGSKA (reference sequence). The CDR3 length is 15 residues. The DNA for the CDR3 is TGCAGTGGGAAGCAGGGCGTCGGAGGCAATCAGCCCCAGCATTTT. It is translated as CSGKQGVGGNQPQHF.

This clonotype showed up just a few times. This chain uses TRBV3-1 with TRBJ2-7, with D uncertain. V was clipped by 4 bases and J by 2 bases, with 12 bases between them. CDR1 LGHDT and CDR2 YNNKEL come from the germline V gene (reference sequence). CDR3 length: 14 amino acids. The CDR3 loop reads CASSPLTDPYEQYF. CDR3 nucleotides: TGTGCCAGCAGCCCCCTCACGGACCCCTACGAGCAGTACTTC.

This clonotype was observed at least ten times. The rearrangement joins TRBV2 to TRBJ1-1; D uncertain. The CDR3 length is 13 residues. The V and J ends lost 3 bases and 3 bases respectively, with 8 bases between them. CDR1 is SNHLY, CDR2 FYNNEI, per germline. DNA of the CDR3: TGTGCCAGCAGTGACCGGAGGGACACTGAAGCTTTCTTT. The encoded protein is CASSDRRDTEAFF.

About this clonotype itself: The CDR3 does not end in the conserved phenylalanine or tryptophan, so this is likely a read error. V is TRBV7-2 and J is TRBJ2-1, with D possibly matching TRBD1 (6 bases). This CDR3 has 17 amino acids. The germline V gene has CDR1 SGHTA and CDR2 FQGNSA. The DNA of the CDR3 is TGTGCCAGCAGCTTAGATGGGGGCCAGAGCTCCTACAATGGGCAGTTCGTC. Residues: CASSLDGGQSSYNGQFV.

This clonotype has only a few counts. This chain joins TRBV5-4 and TRBJ1-2; TRBD1 is a possible D gene (6 bases). Germline assignment: CDR1 SGHNT and CDR2 YYREEE (reference sequence). Trimming left V 1 base short and J 5 bases short, with 12 bases between. The CDR3 sequence is 14 residues long. In nucleotides, the CDR3 is TGTGCCAGCAGCTTGTTCCGGACAGCTTATGGCTACACCTTC. It specifies CASSLFRTAYGYTF.

This clonotype showed up many times. The chain combines TRBV7-8 with TRBJ2-3, with 10 bases aligning to TRBD2. J gave up 5 bases and V 4 bases, and 18 bases lay outside the gene matches. CDR1 and CDR2 (germline): SGHVS, FQNEAQ. The CDR3 runs 19 residues. CDR3 region: CASSSQGPSGRQRRDTQYF. In DNA, the CDR3 is TGTGCCAGCAGCTCCCAAGGGCCTAGCGGGAGACAACGGCGAGATACGCAGTATTTT.

This clonotype came up a few times. This clone may be a read error of a much larger clone one base away. The genes are TRBV28 and TRBJ2-5, with D unclear. Trimming removed 7 bases from V and 6 bases from J, with 6 bases in between. CDR1 and CDR2 (germline): MDHEN, SYDVKM. The CDR3 consists of 10 residues. The CDR3 reads CASNFQTQYF. As DNA, the CDR3 is TGTGCCAGCAATTTCCAGACCCAGTACTTC.